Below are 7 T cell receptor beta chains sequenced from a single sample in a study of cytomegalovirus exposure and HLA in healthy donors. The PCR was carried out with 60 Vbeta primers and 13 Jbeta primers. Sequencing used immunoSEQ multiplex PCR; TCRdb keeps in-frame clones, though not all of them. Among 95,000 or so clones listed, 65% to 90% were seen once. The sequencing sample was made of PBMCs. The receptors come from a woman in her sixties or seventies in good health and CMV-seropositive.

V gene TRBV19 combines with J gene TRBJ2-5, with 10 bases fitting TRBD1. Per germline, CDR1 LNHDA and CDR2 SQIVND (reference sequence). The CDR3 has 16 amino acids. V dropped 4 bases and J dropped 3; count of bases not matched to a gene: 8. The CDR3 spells CASSTPPGQGKETQYF. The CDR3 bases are TGTGCCAGTAGTACACCGCCGGGACAGGGGAAAGAGACCCAGTACTTC.

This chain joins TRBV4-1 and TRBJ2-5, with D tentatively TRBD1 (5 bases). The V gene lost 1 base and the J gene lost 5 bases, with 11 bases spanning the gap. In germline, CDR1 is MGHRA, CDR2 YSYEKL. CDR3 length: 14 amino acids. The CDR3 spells CASSQVVTEETQYF. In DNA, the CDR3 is TGCGCCAGCAGCCAAGTCGTGACAGAGGAGACCCAGTACTTC.

The chain's CDR3 is CASSTALTGTGVLNTEAFF. CDR3 DNA: TGTGCCAGTAGTACCGCTCTTACCGGGACAGGAGTCTTGAACACTGAAGCTTTCTTT. This chain joins TRBV19 and TRBJ1-1, with TRBD1 matching over 8 bases. The CDR3 extends over 19 amino acids. The trim removed 4 bases at V and 0 bases at J, leaving 16 bases unmatched. CDR1 LNHDA and CDR2 SQIVND come from the germline V gene (reference sequence).

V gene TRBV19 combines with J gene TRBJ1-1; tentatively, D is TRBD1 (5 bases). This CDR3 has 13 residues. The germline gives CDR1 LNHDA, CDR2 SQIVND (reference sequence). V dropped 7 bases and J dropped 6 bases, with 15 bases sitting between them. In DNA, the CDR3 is TGTGCCAGTACCGCCTTCAGGGAGGCTGAAGCTTTCTTT. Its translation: CASTAFREAEAFF.

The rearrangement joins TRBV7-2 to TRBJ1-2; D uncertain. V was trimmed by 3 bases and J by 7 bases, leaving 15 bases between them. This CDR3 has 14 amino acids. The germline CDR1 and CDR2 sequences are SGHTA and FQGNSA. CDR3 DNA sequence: TGTGCCAGCAGCTTGCCGTGGGCCGAACGTGGCTACACCTTC. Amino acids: CASSLPWAERGYTF.

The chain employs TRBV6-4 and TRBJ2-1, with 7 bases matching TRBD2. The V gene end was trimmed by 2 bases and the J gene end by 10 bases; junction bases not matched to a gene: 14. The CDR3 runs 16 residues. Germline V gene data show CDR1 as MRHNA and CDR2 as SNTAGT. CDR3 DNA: TGTGCCAGCAGTGACAGGGCCGGGACTATGCCGCTCGAGCAGTTCTTC. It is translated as CASSDRAGTMPLEQFF.

CDR3 sequence: CASSPGLHEHYEQYF. DNA of the CDR3: TGCGCCAGCAGCCCGGGACTACACGAGCACTACGAGCAGTACTTC. This sequence joins TRBV5-1 and TRBJ2-7; TRBD2 aligns across 7 bases. J gave up 3 bases and V 4 bases, and 10 bases lay outside the gene matches. This CDR3 region has 15 residues. Germline CDR1 is SGHRS and CDR2 is YFSETQ.